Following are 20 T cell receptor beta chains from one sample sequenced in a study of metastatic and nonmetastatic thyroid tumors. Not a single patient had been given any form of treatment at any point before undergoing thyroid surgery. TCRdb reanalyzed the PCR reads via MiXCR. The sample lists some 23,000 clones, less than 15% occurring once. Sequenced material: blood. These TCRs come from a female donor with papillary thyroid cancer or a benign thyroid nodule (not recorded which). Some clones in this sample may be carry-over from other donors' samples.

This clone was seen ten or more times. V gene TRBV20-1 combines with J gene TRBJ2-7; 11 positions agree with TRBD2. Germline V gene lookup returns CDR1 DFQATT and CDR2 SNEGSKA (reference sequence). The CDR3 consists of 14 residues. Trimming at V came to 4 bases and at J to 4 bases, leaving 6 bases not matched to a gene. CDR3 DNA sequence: TGCAGTGCTAAACCGGGACTAGCGGTATACGAGCAGTACTTC. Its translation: CSAKPGLAVYEQYF.

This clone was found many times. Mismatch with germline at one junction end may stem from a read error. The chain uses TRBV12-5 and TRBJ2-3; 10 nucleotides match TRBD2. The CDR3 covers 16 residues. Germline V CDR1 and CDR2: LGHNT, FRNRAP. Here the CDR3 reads CASGGPSGSSIDTQYF. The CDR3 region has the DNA TGTGCTAGTGGGGGCCCTAGCGGGAGTAGCATAGATACGCAGTATTTT.

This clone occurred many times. The CDR3 region is CASSRQGLLGAGELFF. In DNA form, the CDR3 reads TGTGCCAGCAGCCGGCAGGGGCTCCTTGGTGCCGGGGAGCTGTTTTTT. V usage is TRBV11-1 and J usage is TRBJ2-2; D perhaps matches TRBD1 (6 bases). This CDR3 has 16 residues. V gave up 5 bases and J gave up 6 bases, with 19 bases separating them. Germline CDR1 reads SGHAT; CDR2 reads FQDESV (reference sequence).

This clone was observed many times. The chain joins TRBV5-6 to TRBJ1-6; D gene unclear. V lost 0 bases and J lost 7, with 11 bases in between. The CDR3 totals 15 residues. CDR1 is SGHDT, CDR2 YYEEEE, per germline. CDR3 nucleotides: TGTGCCAGCAGCTTGGACTGGACGGAAAATTCACCCCTCCACTTT. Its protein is CASSLDWTENSPLHF.

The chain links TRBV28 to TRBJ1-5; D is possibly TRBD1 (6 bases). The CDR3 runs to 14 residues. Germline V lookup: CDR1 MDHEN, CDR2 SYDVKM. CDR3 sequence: CVSSSKGVKHPQHF. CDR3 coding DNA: TGTGTGAGCAGTTCAAAGGGGGTTAAGCATCCCCAGCATTTT. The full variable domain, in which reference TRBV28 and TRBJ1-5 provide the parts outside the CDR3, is DVKVTQSSRYLVKRTGEKVFLECVQDMDHENMFWYRQDPGLGLRLIYFSYDVKMKEKGDIPEGYSVSREKKERFSLILESASTNQTSMYLCVSSSKGVKHPQHFGDGTRLSIL.

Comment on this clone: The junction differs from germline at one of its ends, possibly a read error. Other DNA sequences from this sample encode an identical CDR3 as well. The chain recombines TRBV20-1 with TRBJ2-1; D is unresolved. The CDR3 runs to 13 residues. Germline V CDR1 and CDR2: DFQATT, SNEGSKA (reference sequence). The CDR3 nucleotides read TGCAGTGCTAAACGTCCAGGACCCAATGAACAGTTCTTC. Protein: CSAKRPGPNEQFF.

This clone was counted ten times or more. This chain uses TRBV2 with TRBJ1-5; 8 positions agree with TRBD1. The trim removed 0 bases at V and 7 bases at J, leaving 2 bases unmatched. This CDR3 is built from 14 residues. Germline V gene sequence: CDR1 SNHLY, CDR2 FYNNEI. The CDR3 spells CASSEATGGQPQHF. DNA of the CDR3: TGTGCCAGCAGTGAAGCTACAGGGGGACAGCCCCAGCATTTT.

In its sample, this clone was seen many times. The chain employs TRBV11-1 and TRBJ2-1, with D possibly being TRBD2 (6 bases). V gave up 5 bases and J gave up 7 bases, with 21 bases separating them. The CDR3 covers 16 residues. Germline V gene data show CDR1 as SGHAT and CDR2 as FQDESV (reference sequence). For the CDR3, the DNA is TGTGCCAGCAGCCTCCAACCGGGACTCTTCAGGAATGAGCAGTTCTTC. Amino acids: CASSLQPGLFRNEQFF.

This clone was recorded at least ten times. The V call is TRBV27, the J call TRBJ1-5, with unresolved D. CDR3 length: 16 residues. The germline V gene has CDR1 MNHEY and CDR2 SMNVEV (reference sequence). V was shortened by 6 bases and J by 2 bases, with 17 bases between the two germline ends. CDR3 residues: CASRPAAGSGNQPQHF. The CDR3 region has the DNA TGTGCCAGCAGACCGGCGGCTGGGAGCGGCAATCAGCCCCAGCATTTT.

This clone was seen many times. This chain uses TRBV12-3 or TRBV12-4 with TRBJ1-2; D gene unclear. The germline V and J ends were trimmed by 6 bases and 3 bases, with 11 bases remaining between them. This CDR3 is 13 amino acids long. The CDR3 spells CASSPQWDYGYTF. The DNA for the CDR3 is TGTGCCAGCAGCCCCCAATGGGACTATGGCTACACCTTC.

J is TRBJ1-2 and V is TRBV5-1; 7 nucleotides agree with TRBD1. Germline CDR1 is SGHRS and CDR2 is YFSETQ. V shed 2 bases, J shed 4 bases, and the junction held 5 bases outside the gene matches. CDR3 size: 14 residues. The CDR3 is CASSFTQGGYGYTF. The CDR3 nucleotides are TGCGCCAGCAGCTTCACCCAGGGGGGCTATGGCTACACCTTC. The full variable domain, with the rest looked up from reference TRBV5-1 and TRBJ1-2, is KAGVTQTPRYLIKTRGQQVTLSCSPISGHRSVSWYQQTPGQGLQFLFEYFSETQRNKGNFPGRFSGRQFSNSRSEMNVSTLELGDSALYLCASSFTQGGYGYTFGSGTRLTVV.

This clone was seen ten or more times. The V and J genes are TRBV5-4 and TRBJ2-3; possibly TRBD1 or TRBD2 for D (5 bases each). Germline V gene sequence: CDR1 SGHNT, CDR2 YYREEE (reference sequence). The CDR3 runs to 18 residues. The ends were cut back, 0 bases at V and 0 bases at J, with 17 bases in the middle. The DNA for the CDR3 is TGTGCCAGCAGCTTGGTTCGGGGCGCGGAGCCTAGCACAGATACGCAGTATTTT. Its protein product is CASSLVRGAEPSTDTQYF.

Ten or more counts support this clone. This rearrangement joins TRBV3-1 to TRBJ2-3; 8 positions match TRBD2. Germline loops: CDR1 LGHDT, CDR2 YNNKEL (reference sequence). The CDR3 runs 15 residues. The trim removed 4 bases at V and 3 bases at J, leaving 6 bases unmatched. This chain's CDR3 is CASSLRAGATDTQYF. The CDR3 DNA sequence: TGTGCCAGCAGCCTGCGAGCGGGAGCGACAGATACGCAGTATTTT.

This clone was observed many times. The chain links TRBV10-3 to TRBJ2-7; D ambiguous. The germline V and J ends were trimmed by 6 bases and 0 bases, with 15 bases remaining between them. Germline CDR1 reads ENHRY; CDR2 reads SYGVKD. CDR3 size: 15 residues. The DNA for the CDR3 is TGTGCCATCAGCTCGACGCCGCCCAGCTCCTACGAGCAGTACTTC. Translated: CAISSTPPSSYEQYF.

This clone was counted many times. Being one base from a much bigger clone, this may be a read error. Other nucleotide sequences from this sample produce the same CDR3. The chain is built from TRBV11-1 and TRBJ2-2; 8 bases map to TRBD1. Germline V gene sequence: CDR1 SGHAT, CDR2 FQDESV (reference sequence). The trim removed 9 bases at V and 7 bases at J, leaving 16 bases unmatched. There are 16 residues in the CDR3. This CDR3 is CASSPLGRGRGGELFF. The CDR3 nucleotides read TGTGCCAGTAGCCCCCTTGGCAGGGGGCGAGGCGGGGAGCTGTTTTTT.

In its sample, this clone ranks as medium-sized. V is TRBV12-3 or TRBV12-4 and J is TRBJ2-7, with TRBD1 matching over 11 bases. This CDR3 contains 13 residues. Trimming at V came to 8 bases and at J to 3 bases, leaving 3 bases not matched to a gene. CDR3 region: CASSGTGGYEQYF. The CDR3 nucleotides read TGTGCCAGCTCGGGGACAGGGGGCTACGAGCAGTACTTC.

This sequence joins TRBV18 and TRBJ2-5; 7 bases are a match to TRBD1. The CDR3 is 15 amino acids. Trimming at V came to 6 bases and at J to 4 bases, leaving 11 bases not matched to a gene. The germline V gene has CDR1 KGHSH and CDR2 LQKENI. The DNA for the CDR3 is TGTGCCAGCTCGTTACACAGGGGCCCGGGAGAGACCCAGTACTTC. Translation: CASSLHRGPGETQYF.

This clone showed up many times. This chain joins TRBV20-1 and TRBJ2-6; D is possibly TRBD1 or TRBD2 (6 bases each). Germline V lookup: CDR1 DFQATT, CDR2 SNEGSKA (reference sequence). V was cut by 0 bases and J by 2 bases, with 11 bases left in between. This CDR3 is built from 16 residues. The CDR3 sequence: CSARDPRGPGANVLTF. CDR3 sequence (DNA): TGCAGTGCTAGAGACCCCCGGGGGCCTGGGGCCAACGTCCTGACTTTC.

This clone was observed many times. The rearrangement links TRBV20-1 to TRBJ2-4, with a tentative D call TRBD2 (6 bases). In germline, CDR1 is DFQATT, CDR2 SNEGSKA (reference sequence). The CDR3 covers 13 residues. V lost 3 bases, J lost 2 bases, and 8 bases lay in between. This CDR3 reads CSASGLSKNIQYF. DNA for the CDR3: TGCAGTGCTAGTGGACTATCCAAAAACATTCAGTACTTC.

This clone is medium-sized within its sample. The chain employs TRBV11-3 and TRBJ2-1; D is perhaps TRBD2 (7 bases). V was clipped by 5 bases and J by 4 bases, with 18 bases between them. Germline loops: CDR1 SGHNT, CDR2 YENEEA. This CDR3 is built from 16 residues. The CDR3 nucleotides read TGTGCCAGCAGCGGGATAGGGGGAGGGTCATACAATGAGCAGTTCTTC. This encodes CASSGIGGGSYNEQFF.